Shown below are 22 T cell receptor beta chains from a single sample sequenced in a study of shared clonotypes between healthy human individuals. Profiling relied on immunoSEQ multiplex PCR, and the TCRdb table lists in-frame clones only, not all of them. This table has some 500,000 clones, almost 97% appearing once. The sequenced sample consisted of naive CD4+ T cells sorted from blood. Subset indicated: CD45RA+ positively selected. Receptors originate from a woman aged 30 to 39 in good health.

This rearrangement joins TRBV12-5 to TRBJ1-2; 8 bases agree with TRBD1. Germline values: CDR1 LGHNT, CDR2 FRNRAP. This CDR3 has 17 amino acids. Losses at the gene ends were 1 base for V and 0 bases for J; bases not matched to a gene: 7. The CDR3 bases are TGTGCTAGTGGTTTGGGGGACAGGCAAGGAGCTAACTATGGCTACACCTTC. Translated: CASGLGDRQGANYGYTF.

This rearrangement joins TRBV18 to TRBJ2-7; D is ambiguous. V was cut by 3 bases and J by 6 bases, with 18 bases left in between. Germline values: CDR1 KGHSH, CDR2 LQKENI. CDR3 length: 15 amino acids. CDR3 sequence reads: CASSPKLGASVEQYF. CDR3 coding DNA: TGTGCCAGCTCACCGAAACTCGGAGCCTCCGTCGAGCAGTACTTC.

This clone turned up a few times. The V call is TRBV6-6, the J call TRBJ1-2; no definite D call. CDR1 and CDR2 from the germline V gene are MNHNY and SVGAGI (reference sequence). Between the trimmed V and J ends, which lost 10 bases and 2 bases, there was a span of 8 bases. This CDR3 spans 11 amino acids. The CDR3 coding sequence is TGTGCCACCCTTAGGAACTATGGCTACACCTTC. It translates to CATLRNYGYTF.

The chain joins TRBV29-1 to TRBJ1-1; D call uncertain. The V and J ends lost 7 bases and 4 bases respectively, with 13 bases between them. The CDR3 totals 12 residues. Germline loops: CDR1 SQVTM, CDR2 ANQGSEA. The CDR3 is CSAGLVGTEAFF. In nucleotides, the CDR3 is TGCAGCGCTGGCCTTGTGGGCACTGAAGCTTTCTTT.

The chain uses TRBV6-6 and TRBJ2-3, with 7 bases identical to TRBD2. Germline V CDR1 and CDR2: MNHNY, SVGAGI (reference sequence). V shed 6 bases, J shed 5 bases, and the junction held 11 bases outside the gene matches. CDR3 length equals 15 residues. The chain's CDR3 is CASSGSGSAQDTQYF. In DNA, the CDR3 is TGTGCCAGCAGCGGTAGCGGGTCGGCCCAAGATACGCAGTATTTT.

The chain combines TRBV15 with TRBJ2-7; 12 bases are a match to TRBD2. The CDR3 has 14 amino acids. Germline CDR1 reads LNHNV; CDR2 reads YYDKDF (reference sequence). V was pared by 7 bases and J by 7 bases, with 8 bases of the junction left unmatched. CDR3 coding DNA: TGTGCCACCACCGCTAGCGGGAGGGGTGGGGAGCAGTACTTC. It yields the protein CATTASGRGGEQYF.

This clone occurred once. J is TRBJ2-3 and V is TRBV27; 10 nucleotides match TRBD1. Unmatched junction bases numbered 6, after V lost 3 bases and J lost 3 bases. The CDR3 consists of 16 residues. CDR1 and CDR2 from the germline V gene are MNHEY and SMNVEV (reference sequence). The CDR3: CASSFWTGGRTDTQYF. For the CDR3, the DNA is TGTGCCAGCAGTTTTTGGACAGGGGGGAGGACAGATACGCAGTATTTT.

The V call is TRBV27, the J call TRBJ2-7; TRBD1 agrees at 10 bases. This CDR3 comprises 15 residues. Germline V lookup: CDR1 MNHEY, CDR2 SMNVEV (reference sequence). V was pared by 6 bases and J by 2 bases, with 7 bases of the junction left unmatched. CDR3 sequence (DNA): TGTGCCAGCAGGCCCGGGACAGGGGTCCCCTACGAGCAGTACTTC. Amino acids: CASRPGTGVPYEQYF.

The rearrangement links TRBV28 to TRBJ2-7; TRBD2 matches at 7 bases. CDR3 size: 14 residues. Germline V gene lookup returns CDR1 MDHEN and CDR2 SYDVKM. V lost 5 bases to trimming and J lost 5 bases; unmatched junction nucleotides: 9. The CDR3 protein is CASSGGGGFNEQYF. DNA for the CDR3: TGTGCCAGCAGTGGCGGGGGAGGGTTCAACGAGCAGTACTTC.

The rearrangement joins TRBV19 to TRBJ2-5; 15 positions match TRBD2. Germline CDR1 is LNHDA and CDR2 is SQIVND (reference sequence). The J segment lost 1 base and the V segment lost 6 bases, leaving 6 bases of the junction unmatched. The CDR3 loop spans 17 amino acids. The CDR3 DNA follows: TGTGCCAGTAGCAACGGACTAGCGGGAGGGCTCCAAGAGACCCAGTACTTC. It translates to CASSNGLAGGLQETQYF.

The chain uses TRBV11-3 and TRBJ2-1; 8 bases are a match to TRBD2. The CDR3 is 15 amino acids. The V segment lost 0 bases and the J segment 4 bases; nucleotides outside the gene matches: 2. Germline CDR1 SGHNT, CDR2 YENEEA. The CDR3 protein is CASSLDSGSYNEQFF. The CDR3 DNA reads TGTGCCAGCAGCTTAGACAGCGGGAGTTACAATGAGCAGTTCTTC.

The chain is built from TRBV11-2 and TRBJ2-7; D might be TRBD1 (6 bases). The CDR3 consists of 16 residues. CDR1 and CDR2 from the germline V gene are SGHAT and FQNNGV. Trimming left V 1 base short and J 0 bases short, with 13 bases between. Here the CDR3 reads CASSLVQGPSSYEQYF. The CDR3 nucleotides are TGTGCCAGCAGCTTAGTACAGGGACCAAGCTCCTACGAGCAGTACTTC.

The CDR3 region is CASRRDRLAQPQHF. The CDR3 region has the DNA TGTGCCAGCAGACGGGACAGGTTGGCTCAGCCCCAGCATTTT. This chain links TRBV6-4 with TRBJ1-5, with 8 bases aligning to TRBD1. CDR1 and CDR2 (germline): MRHNA, SNTAGT. The CDR3 sequence is 14 residues long. The trim removed 6 bases at V and 6 bases at J, leaving 7 bases unmatched.

This chain uses TRBV10-3 with TRBJ2-1; 8 bases map to TRBD2. CDR1 and CDR2 from the germline V gene are ENHRY and SYGVKD. J lost 6 bases, V lost 4 bases, and 5 bases had no gene match. This CDR3 has 14 residues. The CDR3, as DNA: TGTGCCATCAGTGGCGGGGGGCATGGCAATGAGCAGTTCTTC. Protein: CAISGGGHGNEQFF.

The chain couples TRBV2 to TRBJ2-5; TRBD2 matches 7 bases. The ends lost 7 bases at V and 3 bases at J; junction bases unmatched: 5. CDR1 is SNHLY and CDR2 is FYNNEI in the germline V gene. The CDR3 is made up of 13 amino acids. The CDR3 DNA reads TGTGCCAGCAAAAAGGGAGGGGAAGAGACCCAGTACTTC. This translates into CASKKGGEETQYF.

The rearrangement uses TRBV7-7 and TRBJ2-2, with 11 bases identical to TRBD2. V was pared by 3 bases and J by 4 bases, with 1 base of the junction left unmatched. The CDR3 runs to 15 residues. Germline CDR1 SSHAT, CDR2 FNYEAQ (reference sequence). DNA of the CDR3: TGTGCCAGCAGCTTTGGGACTAGCGGCACCGGGGAGCTGTTTTTT. Amino acids: CASSFGTSGTGELFF.

This chain joins TRBV5-6 and TRBJ2-1; D is perhaps TRBD2 (7 bases). V was cut by 4 bases and J by 0 bases, with 20 bases left in between. The length of the CDR3 is 18 residues. Germline CDR1 reads SGHDT; CDR2 reads YYEEEE. CDR3 in amino acids: CASSPEGGGPTSYNEQFF. DNA of the CDR3: TGTGCCAGCAGCCCTGAAGGGGGGGGTCCAACCTCCTACAATGAGCAGTTCTTC.

This clone was detected once. The chain employs TRBV5-1 and TRBJ2-1; D is possibly TRBD2 (5 bases). V lost 3 bases and J lost 2, with 15 bases in between. Germline CDR1 SGHRS, CDR2 YFSETQ. The CDR3 has 16 amino acids. The CDR3 region has the DNA TGCGCCAGCAGCTCGTCTTCGGGAAACGCCTACAATGAGCAGTTCTTC. Translated, it gives CASSSSSGNAYNEQFF. Using reference TRBV5-1 and TRBJ2-1 for the parts outside the CDR3, the full variable domain is KAGVTQTPRYLIKTRGQQVTLSCSPISGHRSVSWYQQTPGQGLQFLFEYFSETQRNKGNFPGRFSGRQFSNSRSEMNVSTLELGDSALYLCASSSSSGNAYNEQFFGPGTRLTVL.

This rearrangement joins TRBV15 to TRBJ2-7; TRBD2 agrees at 10 bases. In germline, CDR1 is LNHNV, CDR2 YYDKDF (reference sequence). The CDR3 totals 18 residues. The ends lost 2 bases at V and 10 bases at J; junction bases unmatched: 20. CDR3 in DNA: TGTGCCACCAGCAGACCTCACCTCCTAGCGGGAGTGGTATTACGCCAGTACTTC. This gives the protein CATSRPHLLAGVVLRQYF.

This sequence joins TRBV5-1 and TRBJ1-4; 7 bases align to TRBD1. The CDR3 totals 14 residues. J lost 7 bases, V lost 5 bases, and 8 bases had no gene match. In germline, CDR1 is SGHRS, CDR2 YFSETQ. As DNA, the CDR3 is TGCGCCAGCAGGAAAGACAGGGAGGGTGAAAAACTGTTTTTT. Protein: CASRKDREGEKLFF.

CDR3 residues: CASSLARIGQYF. In nucleotides, the CDR3 is TGTGCCAGCAGCTTGGCCAGGATAGGGCAGTACTTC. The V gene is TRBV5-8, the J gene TRBJ2-7, with D unresolved. This CDR3 region has 12 residues. The V gene's germline CDR1 is SGHTS and CDR2 YDEGEE. The V end lost 0 bases, the J end lost 9 bases, and 10 bases lay between the germline ends.

This rearrangement joins TRBV10-3 to TRBJ2-1, with 15 bases that match TRBD2. Germline lookup yields CDR1 ENHRY and CDR2 SYGVKD. V lost 6 bases and J lost 5; bases outside the gene matches: 5. This CDR3 has 16 amino acids. Written as DNA, the CDR3 is TGTGCCATCAGCGGGGGACTAGCGGGAGGCGACAATGAGCAGTTCTTC. Translating it yields CAISGGLAGGDNEQFF.